One sample yielded the 5 T cell receptor beta chains listed below, sequenced in a study of T cell responses to AZD1222 COVID-19 vaccine. Using immunoSEQ multiplex PCR, the repertoire was profiled, and TCRdb retains in-frame clones only, with some absent. The sample contains roughly 120,000 clones, about 90% of which appear only once. Material: peripheral blood, obtained 28 days after the second AZD1222 dose. The receptor source for this set is an adult who received the AZD1222 COVID-19 vaccine.

V and J are TRBV4-1 and TRBJ2-5; D is uncertain. With 4 bases removed from V and 5 bases from J, the gap between germline ends came to 11 bases. Germline CDR1 reads MGHRA; CDR2 reads YSYEKL. The CDR3 totals 13 residues. CDR3 bases: TGCGCCAGCAGCCGGTCCGGGCAGGAGACCCAGTACTTC. Encoded protein: CASSRSGQETQYF.

V is TRBV12-3 or TRBV12-4 and J is TRBJ1-3; D unclear. There are 12 residues in the CDR3. The ends were cut back, 1 base at V and 4 bases at J, with 2 bases in the middle. DNA of the CDR3: TGTGCCAGCAGTTTAGGGGGAAACACCATATATTTT. Translation: CASSLGGNTIYF.

This chain uses TRBV6-5 with TRBJ1-1, with D uncertain. Germline values: CDR1 MNHEY, CDR2 SVGAGI. This CDR3 is built from 14 residues. Trimming shortened V by 6 bases and J by 5 bases, and 16 bases separated the two germline ends. CDR3: CASRNTNILTEAFF. In DNA form, the CDR3 reads TGTGCCAGCAGAAACACAAACATTTTAACTGAAGCTTTCTTT.

V is TRBV5-1 and J is TRBJ1-1, with D maybe TRBD1 (5 bases). The CDR3 loop spans 14 amino acids. Germline loops: CDR1 SGHRS, CDR2 YFSETQ. Trimming stripped 1 base from V and 5 bases from J, with 12 bases between. The CDR3 nucleotides read TGCGCCAGCAGCTTGCGGGGACCTCTAACTGAAGCTTTCTTT. Amino acid sequence: CASSLRGPLTEAFF.

The CDR3 sequence is CASSESGDLPFYGYTF. DNA for the CDR3: TGTGCCAGCAGCGAATCCGGGGACCTACCCTTCTATGGCTACACCTTC. This chain links TRBV2 with TRBJ1-2; a possible D gene is TRBD1 (5 bases). The CDR3 contains 16 residues. CDR1 is SNHLY and CDR2 is FYNNEI in the germline V gene. V shed 6 bases and J shed 4 bases, with 21 bases lying between them.